The rows below give T cell receptor beta chains drawn from one sample of a study of T cells after yellow fever vaccination. Each CDR3 protein is one row after TCRdb ran MiXCR on the 5' RACE reads. The data contain 300,000 to 400,000 distinct CDR3 sequences, about 8.3% of them seen just once; the ten biggest clones take up around 17%. The specimen comprised PBMCs, sampled roughly seven weeks after the first yellow fever vaccination. The receptors were gathered from a man aged 18 to 30 who received the YFV17D yellow fever vaccine. Both conserved end residues are part of each CDR3. Fields, in order: CDR3 protein, CDR3 DNA, CDR3 length, V gene, D gene, J gene, clone size. The D gene is left open where the match is weak. For some rows the clone size is stated as once, few or many, or as a class when expanded; others skip it.

CASNSSPDTRSDTQYF | TGTGCCAGCAACTCCAGCCCGGACACCCGGTCAGATACGCAGTATTTT | 16 | TRBV7-2 | . | TRBJ2-3 | .
CSARGGGLSENEQFF | TGCAGTGCTCGAGGAGGGGGACTCTCTGAGAATGAGCAGTTCTTC | 15 | TRBV20-1 | . | TRBJ2-1 | .
CASSLPGGETQYF | TGTGCCAGCAGCTTACCAGGGGGAGAGACCCAGTACTTC | 13 | TRBV5-1 | TRBD1 | TRBJ2-5 | many
CSAPGSPSGHILYNEQFF | TGCAGTGCCCCGGGGAGTCCTAGCGGCCATATACTTTACAATGAGCAGTTCTTC | 18 | TRBV20-1 | TRBD2 | TRBJ2-1 | .
CASSPRTGSDEQYF | TGTGCCAGCAGCCCCCGGACAGGAAGCGACGAGCAGTACTTC | 14 | TRBV9 | TRBD1 | TRBJ2-7 | many
CACGPIWDEQYF | TGTGCCTGTGGGCCGATCTGGGACGAGCAGTACTTC | 12 | TRBV30 | . | TRBJ2-7 | few
CASSYGHSAEAFF | TGTGCCAGCAGTTACGGGCATTCCGCTGAAGCTTTCTTT | 13 | TRBV6-6 | . | TRBJ1-1 | .
CASSRSGGEQYF | TGTGCCAGCAGCCGTAGCGGGGGCGAGCAGTACTTC | 12 | TRBV9 | TRBD2 | TRBJ2-7 | few
CASSPGQGGSNQPQHF | TGTGCCAGCTCACCAGGGCAGGGTGGGAGCAATCAGCCCCAGCATTTT | 16 | TRBV18 | . | TRBJ1-5 | .
CASSFGTSGGEQFF | TGTGCCAGCAGCTTCGGGACTAGCGGGGGGGAGCAGTTCTTC | 14 | TRBV5-6 | TRBD2 | TRBJ2-1 | few
CATSSKTGPGTEAFF | TGTGCCACCAGCAGTAAAACAGGGCCGGGCACTGAAGCTTTCTTT | 15 | TRBV15 | . | TRBJ1-1 | .
CASSLTGARTDTQYF | TGTGCCAGCAGCTTAACGGGGGCGCGAACAGATACGCAGTATTTT | 15 | TRBV7-3 | . | TRBJ2-3 | many
CASSFQWNTEAFF | TGTGCCAGCAGCTTCCAATGGAACACTGAAGCTTTCTTT | 13 | TRBV7-2 | . | TRBJ1-1 | many
CASSPNHRAEAFF | TGTGCCAGCTCACCTAACCACAGGGCTGAAGCTTTCTTT | 13 | TRBV18 | . | TRBJ1-1 | .
CASSLFVAETQYF | TGCGCCAGCAGCTTGTTCGTTGCAGAGACCCAGTACTTC | 13 | TRBV5-1 | . | TRBJ2-5 | few
CASSGGLVTDTQYF | TGTGCCAGCAGCGGAGGACTAGTCACAGATACGCAGTATTTT | 14 | TRBV5-4 | TRBD2 | TRBJ2-3 | .
CACSRAGDRGFGYGYTF | TGTGCCTGCAGTCGAGCGGGGGACAGGGGTTTCGGCTATGGCTACACCTTC | 17 | TRBV7-2 | TRBD1 | TRBJ1-2 | .
CSVQGGGSEAFF | TGCAGCGTTCAAGGGGGAGGCAGTGAAGCTTTCTTT | 12 | TRBV29-1 | . | TRBJ1-1 | few
CSARGSERNEQFF | TGCAGTGCTAGAGGCAGCGAACGCAATGAGCAGTTCTTC | 13 | TRBV20-1 | . | TRBJ2-1 | .
CASSLGDIPGYTF | TGCGCCAGCAGCTTGGGGGACATTCCGGGCTACACCTTC | 13 | TRBV5-1 | . | TRBJ1-2 | .
CSVVTGVEQYF | TGCAGCGTGGTGACAGGGGTCGAGCAGTACTTC | 11 | TRBV29-1 | TRBD1 | TRBJ2-7 | few
CASSVEEGGPSDTQYF | TGTGCCAGCAGCGTAGAGGAGGGGGGGCCTTCAGATACGCAGTATTTT | 16 | TRBV9 | . | TRBJ2-3 | few
CATSRGVTGRGNQPQHF | TGTGCCACCAGCAGGGGGGTCACGGGAAGGGGCAATCAGCCCCAGCATTTT | 17 | TRBV15 | . | TRBJ1-5 | few
CATSDSMGAYNEQFF | TGTGCCACCAGTGATTCCATGGGGGCTTACAATGAGCAGTTCTTC | 15 | TRBV24-1 | . | TRBJ2-1 | many
CASAILLRAEETQYF | TGCGCCAGCGCGATCCTCCTCCGGGCAGAGGAGACCCAGTACTTC | 15 | TRBV4-3 | . | TRBJ2-5 | few
CASSPQPNYGYTF | TGTGCCAGCAGCCCTCAACCAAACTATGGCTACACCTTC | 13 | TRBV12-3/TRBV12-4 | . | TRBJ1-2 | many
CASSISGGQHTQYF | TGTGCCAGTAGTATTAGCGGGGGGCAACATACGCAGTATTTT | 14 | TRBV19 | TRBD2 | TRBJ2-3 | few
CASSSKGGAGEAFF | TGTGCCAGCAGCTCCAAAGGGGGCGCAGGAGAAGCTTTCTTT | 14 | TRBV9 | TRBD1 | TRBJ1-1 | .
CASVRNDRGNSPLHF | TGTGCCAGCGTACGAAACGATAGGGGGAATTCACCCCTCCACTTT | 15 | TRBV7-9 | . | TRBJ1-6 | few
CASRRRGGGAIEQFF | TGCGCCAGCAGGCGCAGGGGCGGGGGGGCCATTGAGCAGTTCTTC | 15 | TRBV5-1 | TRBD2 | TRBJ2-1 | few
CASSPRTNSYNEQFF | TGTGCCAGCAGCCCGCGGACTAATTCCTACAATGAGCAGTTCTTC | 15 | TRBV7-8 | . | TRBJ2-1 | few
CASSQEWQSTDTQYF | TGTGCCAGCAGCCAAGAGTGGCAGTCCACAGATACGCAGTATTTT | 15 | TRBV14 | . | TRBJ2-3 | .